Below, one T cell receptor beta chain is given with its context. Time point specified: newly diagnosed GD, antithyroid drugs for less than 3 months. PBMCs were the source of the RNA used for TCR sequencing. CDR1 is MDHEN, CDR2 SYDVKM, per germline. V lost 6 bases, J lost 2 bases, and 11 bases stayed unmatched. The CDR3 sequence is 17 residues long. These data come from a study of regulatory T cells in long-lasting Graves disease. Relying on iRepertoire HTBI primers and Arm-PCR of CDR3 regions, the team built TCR beta libraries. In the source study's methods: Identification yielded 60 or so TRBV and some 15 TRBJ segments across samples. Using its own MiXCR run on the multiplex PCR reads, TCRdb lists one record per CDR3 protein. The V and J calls were not made by the authors but by TCRdb's processing. This sample has a few hundred thousand distinct CDR3 sequences, with around 20% found just once.

The starting material was peripheral blood mononuclear cells (PBMCs), obtained at new diagnosis, from a patient treated with antithyroid drugs. The V call is TRBV28, the J call TRBJ2-3; 10 bases fit TRBD2. This clonotype originated in a female donor with Graves disease. CDR3 protein: CASRRGASGSYTDTQYF. The CDR3, as DNA: TGTGCCAGCAGACGGGGTGCTAGCGGGAGTTACACAGATACGCAGTATTTT.